These 25 T cell receptor beta chains were sequenced from one sample in a study of shared T cell receptors in the human thymus. Assay: immunoSEQ multiplex PCR; the TCRdb copy retains only in-frame clones and omits some. The sample has 500,000 to 750,000 clones, more than 75% seen once. The data also belong to a second study, concerning human thymus T cells.

The sequenced material came from thymocytes. The receptor set was obtained from a boy under two years old with a congenital heart defect.

The rearrangement uses TRBV5-1 and TRBJ1-2; no firm D call. Germline-derived CDR1 and CDR2 are SGHRS and YFSETQ. Deletions cut 5 bases from V and 7 bases from J, with 15 bases between. CDR3 size: 13 residues. As DNA, the CDR3 is TGCGCCAGCAGGGCCCCCGGAGGGTGTGGCTACACCTTC. Translated: CASRAPGGCGYTF.

This sequence joins TRBV7-2 and TRBJ2-7, with TRBD1 as a possible D gene (7 bases). CDR1 is SGHTA, CDR2 FQGNSA, per germline. The germline V and J ends were trimmed by 6 bases and 4 bases, with 16 bases remaining between them. The CDR3 sequence is 14 residues long. As DNA, the CDR3 is TGTGCCAGCAGTCCAGGACAGGCGGGGTACGAGCAGTACTTC. Translated, it gives CASSPGQAGYEQYF.

This clone turned up a few times. The CDR3 spells CASSFAGHYNEQFF. CDR3 in DNA: TGTGCCAGCAGTTTCGCGGGCCACTACAATGAGCAGTTCTTC. V gene TRBV27 combines with J gene TRBJ2-1; a weak D match, TRBD2 (5 bases). Germline CDR1 MNHEY, CDR2 SMNVEV (reference sequence). Deletions cut 3 bases from V and 3 bases from J, with 9 bases between. The CDR3 is 14 residues long.

The V and J genes are TRBV27 and TRBJ2-7, with D maybe TRBD1 (6 bases). Per germline, CDR1 MNHEY and CDR2 SMNVEV (reference sequence). The V end lost 2 bases, the J end lost 6 bases, and 14 bases lay between the germline ends. This CDR3 has 14 amino acids. The CDR3 sequence: CASSLVQGVAEQYF. In DNA form, the CDR3 reads TGTGCCAGCAGTTTAGTACAGGGAGTTGCCGAGCAGTACTTC.

The V call is TRBV4-3, the J call TRBJ2-3; 9 bases are shared with TRBD2. V dropped 0 bases and J dropped 2; count of bases not matched to a gene: 6. Looked up from germline, CDR1 is LGHNA and CDR2 is YSLEER. The CDR3 has 17 residues. The CDR3 reads CASSQDGLAGYTDTQYF. The CDR3 region has the DNA TGCGCCAGCAGCCAAGATGGGCTAGCGGGGTACACAGATACGCAGTATTTT.

This CDR3 is CASSQESAASGSTDTQYF. CDR3 DNA: TGCGCCAGCAGCCAAGAGTCCGCAGCTAGCGGTAGCACAGATACGCAGTATTTT. The V gene is TRBV4-3, the J gene TRBJ2-3; 7 bases match TRBD2. Trimming cost V 0 bases and J 0 bases; bases outside gene matches: 9. Germline CDR1 reads LGHNA; CDR2 reads YSLEER. The CDR3 is 18 amino acids.

A word on this clone: Other DNA sequences in the sample encode the same CDR3. The V gene is TRBV30, the J gene TRBJ2-7, with 9 bases identical to TRBD2. Trimming cost V 3 bases and J 3 bases; bases outside gene matches: 3. The CDR3 is 13 amino acids. Germline lookup yields CDR1 GTSNPN and CDR2 SVGIG (reference sequence). CDR3 region: CAWRGRGGYEQYF. In nucleotides, the CDR3 is TGTGCCTGGAGGGGGCGGGGGGGCTACGAGCAGTACTTC.

The J gene is TRBJ1-1, the V gene TRBV11-3; 9 nucleotides agree with TRBD1. Per the germline V gene, CDR1 is SGHNT and CDR2 is YENEEA. The V gene end was trimmed by 5 bases and the J gene end by 5 bases; junction bases not matched to a gene: 9. This CDR3 region has 15 residues. CDR3 residues: CASSLRTGERTEAFF. Written as DNA, the CDR3 is TGTGCCAGCAGCCTCAGGACAGGGGAGAGGACTGAAGCTTTCTTT.

For this clone: Its ends do not fully match the called genes, so a read error is possible. The chain employs TRBV30 and TRBJ2-2; D uncertain. Germline V gives CDR1 GTSNPN, CDR2 SVGIG (reference sequence). This CDR3 is 17 amino acids long. CDR3 residues: CAWSHGRRVPNPGELFF. CDR3 in DNA: TGTGCCTGGAGTCATGGCCGGAGAGTGCCGAACCCCGGGGAGCTGTTTTTT.

The V and J genes are TRBV6-1 and TRBJ2-7; 11 bases fit TRBD1. The V and J ends lost 4 bases and 2 bases, in that order; junction bases with no gene match: 4. CDR1 is MNHNS and CDR2 is SASEGT in the germline V gene. This CDR3 is 15 amino acids long. The CDR3 is CASSAPGQGAYEQYF. The DNA for the CDR3 is TGTGCCAGCAGTGCCCCGGGACAGGGGGCCTACGAGCAGTACTTC.

The gene calls are TRBV5-4 and TRBJ2-3, with TRBD1 matching 7 bases. Germline V gene sequence: CDR1 SGHNT, CDR2 YYREEE (reference sequence). Trimming at V came to 1 base and at J to 4 bases, leaving 3 bases not matched to a gene. The CDR3 spans 14 residues. The CDR3 region is CASSLQGVSDTQYF. The CDR3 DNA sequence: TGTGCCAGCAGCTTGCAGGGGGTGTCAGATACGCAGTATTTT.

The chain has TRBV4-2 and TRBJ2-1; 9 bases match TRBD2. The V and J ends lost 0 bases and 8 bases, in that order; junction bases with no gene match: 8. This CDR3 has 16 residues. CDR1 and CDR2 (germline): LGHNA, YNFKEQ. Here the CDR3 reads CASSQDLRTSEDEQFF. The CDR3 DNA follows: TGTGCCAGCAGCCAAGATCTCAGGACTAGCGAGGATGAGCAGTTCTTC.

The V call is TRBV7-9, the J call TRBJ2-1, with TRBD1 matching over 9 bases. Germline V gene lookup returns CDR1 SEHNR and CDR2 FQNEAQ (reference sequence). Trimming at V came to 7 bases and at J to 5 bases, leaving 15 bases not matched to a gene. There are 17 residues in the CDR3. CDR3 nucleotides: TGTGCCAGCACCCCGACCGGGTACAGGGGGCGCGACAATGAGCAGTTCTTC. The encoded protein is CASTPTGYRGRDNEQFF. Based on the CDR3 plus reference TRBV7-9 and TRBJ2-1, the full variable domain is DTGVSQNPRHKITKRGQNVTFRCDPISEHNRLYWYRQTLGQGPEFLTYFQNEAQLEKSRLLSDRFSAERPKGSFSTLEIQRTEQGDSAMYLCASTPTGYRGRDNEQFFGPGTRLTVL.

J is TRBJ1-2 and V is TRBV10-3; possible D gene TRBD1, 5 bases. Germline V gene data show CDR1 as ENHRY and CDR2 as SYGVKD. This CDR3 contains 15 residues. The V gene lost 3 bases and the J gene lost 0 bases, with 11 bases spanning the gap. The CDR3 DNA is TGTGCCATCAGTGAAAGACAGTTGACTAACTATGGCTACACCTTC. This sequence encodes CAISERQLTNYGYTF.

V and J are TRBV30 and TRBJ2-1; tentative D call: TRBD1 (6 bases). Germline V gives CDR1 GTSNPN, CDR2 SVGIG (reference sequence). V gave up 1 base and J gave up 0 bases, with 10 bases separating them. The CDR3 contains 15 residues. The CDR3, as DNA: TGTGCCTGGAGTGAGGGGGAGCACTCCTACAATGAGCAGTTCTTC. It codes for CAWSEGEHSYNEQFF.

The chain combines TRBV7-4 with TRBJ2-7; D is perhaps TRBD2 (5 bases). Per the germline V gene, CDR1 is SGHVT and CDR2 is SQSDAQ. CDR3 size: 14 residues. Trimming stripped 4 bases from V and 5 bases from J, with 15 bases between. The CDR3 DNA reads as TGTGCCAGCAGCTCCCCCGGGGTCCGCCACGAGCAGTACTTC. This sequence encodes CASSSPGVRHEQYF.

This rearrangement joins TRBV19 to TRBJ2-1; TRBD2 matches at 11 bases. The length of the CDR3 is 21 residues. The trim removed 5 bases at V and 0 bases at J, leaving 18 bases unmatched. CDR1 LNHDA and CDR2 SQIVND come from the germline V gene (reference sequence). CDR3 in DNA: TGTGCCAGTAGTGTCCGAGGGGATACTAGCGGGAGTGCCGGCTCCTACAATGAGCAGTTCTTC. Encoded protein: CASSVRGDTSGSAGSYNEQFF.

This chain joins TRBV18 and TRBJ1-1; D ambiguous. CDR3 size: 17 residues. Germline CDR1 is KGHSH and CDR2 is LQKENI. The V end lost 0 bases, the J end lost 0 bases, and 14 bases lay between the germline ends. For the CDR3, the DNA is TGTGCCAGCTCACCACCGCCAACAACAGCTGTGAACACTGAAGCTTTCTTT. Translation: CASSPPPTTAVNTEAFF.

The chain is built from TRBV7-7 and TRBJ2-7; 7 bases are a match to TRBD1. Losses at the gene ends were 5 bases for V and 6 bases for J; bases not matched to a gene: 10. The CDR3 totals 14 residues. Germline CDR1 SSHAT, CDR2 FNYEAQ (reference sequence). In DNA, the CDR3 is TGTGCCAGCAGCCCCCGGACAGGTTTCGGCGAGCAGTACTTC. Protein: CASSPRTGFGEQYF.

About this clone: A read error may produce the germline difference seen at one junction end. This sequence joins TRBV18 and TRBJ2-7; 7 bases are shared with TRBD2. The CDR3 runs to 15 residues. Germline CDR1 is KGHSH and CDR2 is LQKENI. The CDR3 DNA reads as TGTGCCAGCTCACCACCGGGAGGGCCCTCCCACGAGCAGTACTTC. As protein: CASSPPGGPSHEQYF.

This clone was counted a single time. The chain employs TRBV4-1 and TRBJ2-1; 8 bases line up with TRBD2. This CDR3 is 19 amino acids long. With V trimmed by 0 bases and J by 0 bases, 10 bases remained unmatched. Germline CDR1 reads MGHRA; CDR2 reads YSYEKL. The CDR3 region is CASSQDLTSSGSSYNEQFF. The CDR3 DNA reads TGCGCCAGCAGCCAAGATCTCACGTCCAGCGGGAGCTCCTACAATGAGCAGTTCTTC.

As for this clone: Other DNA sequences in this sample translate to the same CDR3. V gene TRBV28 combines with J gene TRBJ2-7; 13 bases match TRBD2. From germline, CDR1 is MDHEN and CDR2 SYDVKM. This CDR3 has 15 residues. V dropped 6 bases and J dropped 2; count of bases not matched to a gene: 4. For the CDR3, the DNA is TGTGCCAGCAGCCCGGGACTAGCGGGGACCTACGAGCAGTACTTC. Amino acid sequence: CASSPGLAGTYEQYF.

V gene TRBV5-6 combines with J gene TRBJ1-3; D is unresolved. The CDR3 is 14 amino acids. V dropped 5 bases and J dropped 4 bases, with 13 bases sitting between them. CDR1 is SGHDT and CDR2 is YYEEEE in the germline V gene. Here the CDR3 reads CASRLKGVGNTIYF. The DNA of the CDR3 is TGTGCCAGCAGGTTAAAGGGAGTGGGAAACACCATATATTTT.

The count of this clone is one. V usage is TRBV6-4 and J usage is TRBJ2-7; 7 positions agree with TRBD1. Trimming cost V 8 bases and J 0 bases; bases outside gene matches: 7. Per the germline V gene, CDR1 is MRHNA and CDR2 is SNTAGT. The CDR3 length is 14 residues. The CDR3 bases are TGTGCCAGCCTCCCAAGGGGGCTCTCCTACGAGCAGTACTTC. Encoded protein: CASLPRGLSYEQYF.

The chain employs TRBV6-5 and TRBJ2-5; 8 bases fit TRBD2. The J call is uncertain, as TRBJ2-7 better fits the DNA end. Per germline, CDR1 MNHEY and CDR2 SVGAGI. The CDR3 is made up of 15 amino acids. The CDR3 reads CASSSIQREPYEQYF. CDR3 in DNA: TGTGCCAGCAGTAGTATTCAGCGGGAGCCCTACGAGCAGTACTTC.